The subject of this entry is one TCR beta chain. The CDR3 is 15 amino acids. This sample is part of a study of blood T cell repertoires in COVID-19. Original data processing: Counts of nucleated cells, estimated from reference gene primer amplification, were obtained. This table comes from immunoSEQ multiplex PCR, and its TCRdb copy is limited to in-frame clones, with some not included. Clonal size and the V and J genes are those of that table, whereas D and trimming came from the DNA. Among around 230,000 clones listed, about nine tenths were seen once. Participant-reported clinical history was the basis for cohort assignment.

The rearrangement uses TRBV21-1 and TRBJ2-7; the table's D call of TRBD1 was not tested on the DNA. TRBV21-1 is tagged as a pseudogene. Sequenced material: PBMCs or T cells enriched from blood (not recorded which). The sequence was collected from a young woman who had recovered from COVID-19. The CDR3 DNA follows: TGTGCCAGCAGCAAAGGGGACAGACTTTCCTACGAGCAGTACTTC. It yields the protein CASSKGDRLSYEQYF.